The 25 T cell receptor beta chains given below trace back to one sample, sequenced in a study of radiotherapy plus CTLA-4 blockade in lung cancer listed by TCRdb under 2018. To prepare the library, the immunoSEQ multiplex PCR assay was applied. TCRdb provides this immuneACCESS table in a form limited to in-frame rearrangements. Some clones are lacking; in checked studies, under half of them reflect an unresolved V gene, and why the rest are absent is not known. The sample has 51,000 or so clones on record, roughly 90% of them singletons. The top ten constitute 6% to 8% of the sample. The specimen comprised peripheral blood, sampled from a patient treated with radiotherapy plus ipilimumab. These receptors all come from a human donor with non-small cell lung cancer whose response to radiotherapy plus ipilimumab could not be evaluated.

The J gene is TRBJ2-6, the V gene TRBV6-1, with D uncertain. V was cut by 3 bases and J by 4 bases, with 13 bases left in between. This CDR3 spans 16 amino acids. CDR1 is MNHNS, CDR2 SASEGT, per germline. The CDR3 DNA reads TGTGCCAGCAGTGAGATCTGGGCCGTCGGGGCCAACGTCCTGACTTTC. Amino acids: CASSEIWAVGANVLTF.

This clone has just one count. The V and J genes are TRBV5-7 and TRBJ2-7; tentative D call: TRBD1 (5 bases). TRBV5-7 is labeled an ORF, and its function is uncertain. CDR3 length: 17 amino acids. V shed 0 bases and J shed 2 bases, with 18 bases lying between them. The CDR3 loop reads CASSLAYRARGTYEQYF. As DNA, the CDR3 is TGTGCCAGCAGCTTGGCATATCGGGCTAGGGGAACCTACGAGCAGTACTTC.

On this clone: Other DNA sequences within the sample encode an identical CDR3. The chain recombines TRBV7-9 with TRBJ1-4; D remains unclear. V was cut by 1 base and J by 6 bases, with 9 bases left in between. This CDR3 contains 14 residues. Germline V gene lookup returns CDR1 SEHNR and CDR2 FQNEAQ (reference sequence). CDR3 bases: TGTGCCAGCAGCTTAGGACATATAGATGAAAAACTGTTTTTT. It codes for CASSLGHIDEKLFF.

This clone was seen only once. The chain has TRBV7-9 and TRBJ1-1; TRBD1 aligns across 7 bases. The CDR3 runs 14 residues. From germline, CDR1 is SEHNR and CDR2 FQNEAQ (reference sequence). The V gene end was trimmed by 2 bases and the J gene end by 3 bases; junction bases not matched to a gene: 3. The CDR3 here is CASSLTQGYTEAFF. For the CDR3, the DNA is TGTGCCAGCAGCTTAACACAGGGGTACACTGAAGCTTTCTTT.

This clone was detected only once. This chain links TRBV29-1 with TRBJ1-5; a weak D match, TRBD1 (6 bases). The CDR3 totals 12 residues. The germline V and J ends were trimmed by 4 bases and 7 bases, with 11 bases remaining between them. From germline, CDR1 is SQVTM and CDR2 ANQGSEA. Here the CDR3 DNA reads TGCAGCGTTGGGTGGCAGGGGCAGCCCCAGCATTTT. This translates into CSVGWQGQPQHF.

V and J are TRBV28 and TRBJ1-1; D may be TRBD1 (6 bases). The CDR3 runs 14 residues. The germline V and J ends were trimmed by 3 bases and 7 bases, with 15 bases remaining between them. Per the germline V gene, CDR1 is MDHEN and CDR2 is SYDVKM. DNA for the CDR3: TGTGCCAGCAGTTTGGTACAGGGACGGGGTGAAGCTTTCTTT. It yields the protein CASSLVQGRGEAFF.

The chain joins TRBV5-1 to TRBJ2-3, with TRBD1 matching over 7 bases. Germline assignment: CDR1 SGHRS and CDR2 YFSETQ. This CDR3 has 17 amino acids. The V and J ends lost 4 bases and 2 bases, in that order; junction bases with no gene match: 13. In DNA form, the CDR3 reads TGCGCCAGCAGCCCCCGAATCCAGGGGGTCCTCACAGATACGCAGTATTTT. As protein: CASSPRIQGVLTDTQYF.

The chain uses TRBV2 and TRBJ2-6, with unresolved D. CDR3 length: 17 residues. V shed 2 bases and J shed 4 bases, with 15 bases lying between them. CDR1 is SNHLY, CDR2 FYNNEI, per germline. The chain's CDR3 is CASSERLVGLGANVLTF. DNA of the CDR3: TGTGCCAGCAGTGAACGATTGGTCGGGTTAGGGGCCAACGTCCTGACTTTC.

The chain recombines TRBV27 with TRBJ2-3; D ambiguous. The CDR3 has 15 amino acids. V was cut by 6 bases and J by 1 base, with 14 bases left in between. The V gene's germline CDR1 is MNHEY and CDR2 SMNVEV (reference sequence). The CDR3 spells CASSRPVRGTDTQYF. CDR3 bases: TGTGCCAGCAGCAGGCCGGTCCGCGGCACAGATACGCAGTATTTT.

This chain joins TRBV9 and TRBJ2-3; D uncertain. The CDR3 is 15 amino acids. The germline V and J ends were trimmed by 4 bases and 4 bases, with 16 bases remaining between them. The germline V gene encodes CDR1 SGDLS and CDR2 YYNGEE. The CDR3 loop reads CASSPVPLKPDTQYF. In DNA, the CDR3 is TGTGCCAGCAGCCCCGTCCCTTTGAAGCCAGATACGCAGTATTTT.

The V and J genes are TRBV6-1 and TRBJ2-1, with D perhaps matching TRBD2 (6 bases). V was cut by 4 bases and J by 2 bases, with 12 bases left in between. CDR1 is MNHNS, CDR2 SASEGT, per germline. The CDR3 totals 15 residues. The CDR3 nucleotides are TGTGCCAGCAGTGTGAACGGCGGGGCCTACAATGAGCAGTTCTTC. This encodes CASSVNGGAYNEQFF.

This rearrangement joins TRBV19 to TRBJ2-7, with TRBD2 matching 13 bases. Germline V CDR1 and CDR2: LNHDA, SQIVND (reference sequence). V gave up 4 bases and J gave up 9 bases; unmatched junction bases: 12. This CDR3 has 16 residues. The CDR3 reads CASSRTGTSGAEGQYF. CDR3 nucleotides: TGTGCCAGTAGTAGGACCGGGACTAGCGGGGCCGAGGGGCAGTACTTC.

V gene TRBV7-9 combines with J gene TRBJ2-7, with D perhaps matching TRBD2 (6 bases). Germline V gene sequence: CDR1 SEHNR, CDR2 FQNEAQ (reference sequence). The CDR3 extends over 12 amino acids. V lost 5 bases and J 4 bases, leaving 9 bases between the germline ends. This CDR3 is CASSQSGYEQYF. DNA for the CDR3: TGTGCCAGCAGCCAAAGCGGGTACGAGCAGTACTTC. The whole variable domain, remainder taken from reference TRBV7-9 and TRBJ2-7, is DTGVSQNPRHKITKRGQNVTFRCDPISEHNRLYWYRQTLGQGPEFLTYFQNEAQLEKSRLLSDRFSAERPKGSFSTLEIQRTEQGDSAMYLCASSQSGYEQYFGPGTRLTVT.

The chain recombines TRBV29-1 with TRBJ2-7; the D gene is possibly TRBD1 (5 bases). V shed 6 bases and J shed 3 bases, with 12 bases lying between them. CDR1 and CDR2 from the germline V gene are SQVTM and ANQGSEA. The CDR3 has 12 amino acids. This CDR3 is CSVGPGIYEQYF. In nucleotides, the CDR3 is TGCAGCGTGGGTCCAGGGATCTACGAGCAGTACTTC.

This clone has just a few counts. V is TRBV6-6 and J is TRBJ2-4; 8 bases match TRBD2. From germline, CDR1 is MNHNY and CDR2 SVGAGI (reference sequence). This CDR3 has 15 residues. V shed 4 bases and J 9 bases; nucleotides not matched to a gene: 11. CDR3 in DNA: TGTGCCAGCAGTTCTGCCGGGACTAGGGAGAGCATTCAGTACTTC. Amino acids: CASSSAGTRESIQYF.

The gene calls are TRBV6-1 and TRBJ1-5, with D possibly TRBD1 on 6 matching bases. Trimming removed 4 bases from V and 5 bases from J, with 9 bases in between. Germline CDR1 reads MNHNS; CDR2 reads SASEGT. CDR3 length: 13 amino acids. In nucleotides, the CDR3 is TGTGCCAGCAGTGGCAACAGGGATCAGCCCCAGCATTTT. Amino acid sequence: CASSGNRDQPQHF.

This clone showed up just once. The rearrangement uses TRBV15 and TRBJ1-1; D gene unclear. The CDR3 sequence is 16 residues long. Germline CDR1 reads LNHNV; CDR2 reads YYDKDF (reference sequence). V was clipped by 0 bases and J by 1 base, with 12 bases between them. In DNA, the CDR3 is TGTGCCACCAGCAGAGATGAGTTGATTACGAACACTGAAGCTTTCTTT. Amino acids: CATSRDELITNTEAFF. Full variable domain (missing parts from reference TRBV15 and TRBJ1-1): DAMVIQNPRYQVTQFGKPVTLSCSQTLNHNVMYWYQQKSSQAPKLLFHYYDKDFNNEADTPDNFQSRRPNTSFCFLDIRSPGLGDTAMYLCATSRDELITNTEAFFGQGTRLTVV.

This rearrangement joins TRBV5-1 to TRBJ2-6; TRBD1 agrees at 9 bases. Germline assignment: CDR1 SGHRS and CDR2 YFSETQ. CDR3 length equals 18 residues. The V segment lost 1 base and the J segment 1 base; nucleotides outside the gene matches: 6. The CDR3 sequence is CASSLWTGQGSGANVLTF. CDR3 nucleotides: TGCGCCAGCAGCTTGTGGACGGGACAGGGATCTGGGGCCAACGTCCTGACTTTC. Together with reference TRBV5-1 and TRBJ2-6, the CDR3 gives the full variable domain: KAGVTQTPRYLIKTRGQQVTLSCSPISGHRSVSWYQQTPGQGLQFLFEYFSETQRNKGNFPGRFSGRQFSNSRSEMNVSTLELGDSALYLCASSLWTGQGSGANVLTFGAGSRLTVL.

The chain uses TRBV4-3 and TRBJ1-3; D is ambiguous. The CDR3 totals 16 residues. V gave up 1 base and J gave up 0 bases, with 10 bases separating them. Germline V gene sequence: CDR1 LGHNA, CDR2 YSLEER. CDR3 region: CASSQGVGPSGNTIYF. The CDR3 coding sequence is TGCGCCAGCAGCCAAGGAGTGGGCCCCTCTGGAAACACCATATATTTT.

The chain employs TRBV19 and TRBJ1-2; D unresolved. The V gene's germline CDR1 is LNHDA and CDR2 SQIVND (reference sequence). Trimming shortened V by 2 bases and J by 2 bases, and 12 bases separated the two germline ends. The CDR3 runs to 15 residues. The CDR3 protein is CASSIMADSNYGYTF. Written as DNA, the CDR3 is TGTGCCAGTAGTATAATGGCCGATTCCAACTATGGCTACACCTTC.

The genes are TRBV5-6 and TRBJ2-5, with 7 bases aligning to TRBD1. The J call is uncertain, as TRBJ2-7 better fits the DNA end. CDR1 SGHDT and CDR2 YYEEEE come from the germline V gene. This CDR3 is 16 amino acids long. The CDR3 sequence is CASSLAGAGGTYEQYF. CDR3 nucleotide sequence: TGTGCCAGCAGCTTGGCCGGGGCAGGGGGAACCTACGAGCAGTACTTC.

This chain joins TRBV6-1 and TRBJ1-3, with D possibly being TRBD1 (5 bases). With 0 bases removed from V and 2 bases from J, the gap between germline ends came to 11 bases. From germline, CDR1 is MNHNS and CDR2 SASEGT. The CDR3 runs 16 residues. CDR3 in amino acids: CASSEAHSGPGNTIYF. CDR3 nucleotide sequence: TGTGCCAGCAGTGAAGCACATTCAGGGCCTGGAAACACCATATATTTT.

The chain combines TRBV2 with TRBJ2-1; weak D call: TRBD2 (5 bases). The CDR3 runs 12 residues. CDR1 and CDR2 (germline): SNHLY, FYNNEI. V lost 6 bases, J lost 7 bases, and 10 bases lay in between. DNA of the CDR3: TGTGCCAGCAGCCGACTATTGAATGAGCAGTTCTTC. Its protein is CASSRLLNEQFF.

The CDR3 DNA sequence: TGTGCCAGCAGCGTAGACGGAAGAGGCGAAGCTTTCTTT. It is translated as CASSVDGRGEAFF. The genes are TRBV9 and TRBJ1-1; D is unresolved. The CDR3 is 13 residues long. V was clipped by 0 bases and J by 8 bases, with 11 bases between them. Germline V lookup: CDR1 SGDLS, CDR2 YYNGEE.

This clone was seen just once. This chain links TRBV5-4 with TRBJ2-7; TRBD2 matches at 10 bases. The CDR3 runs to 14 residues. In germline, CDR1 is SGHNT, CDR2 YYREEE (reference sequence). The V segment lost 3 bases and the J segment 3 bases; nucleotides outside the gene matches: 3. CDR3 DNA: TGTGCCAGCAGCTCGGGGACTAGCGACTACGAGCAGTACTTC. This encodes CASSSGTSDYEQYF.